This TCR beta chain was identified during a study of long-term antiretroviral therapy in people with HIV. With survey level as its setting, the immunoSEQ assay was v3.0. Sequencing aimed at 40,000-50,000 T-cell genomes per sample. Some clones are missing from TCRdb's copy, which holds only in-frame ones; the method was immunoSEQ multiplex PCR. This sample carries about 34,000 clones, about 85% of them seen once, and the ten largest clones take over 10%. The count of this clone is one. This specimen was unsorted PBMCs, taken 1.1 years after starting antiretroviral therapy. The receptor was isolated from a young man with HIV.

In DNA form, the CDR3 reads TGCGCCAGCAGGACTCAAACCTCCGGGGAGACCCAGTACTTC. Translation: CASRTQTSGETQYF. The V gene is TRBV10-2, the J gene TRBJ2-5; no definite D call. Deletions cut 6 bases from V and 5 bases from J, with 16 bases between. The CDR3 consists of 14 residues. Per the germline V gene, CDR1 is WSHSY and CDR2 is SAAADI.